One sample yielded the 9 T cell receptor beta chains listed below, sequenced in a study of T cell responses to AZD1222 COVID-19 vaccine. This table comes from immunoSEQ multiplex PCR, and its TCRdb copy is limited to in-frame clones, with some not included. The sample consists of 75,000 to 85,000 clones, 75% to 90% of them appearing once. The sequencing here drew on peripheral blood, taken on day 0 of AZD1222 vaccination. These receptors were taken from an adult in good health.

The J gene is TRBJ1-3, the V gene TRBV14; no clear D. Trimming left V 3 bases short and J 3 bases short, with 3 bases between. The CDR3 totals 12 residues. Germline V gives CDR1 SGHDN, CDR2 FVKESK. This CDR3 is CASSHGGNTIYF. The DNA of the CDR3 is TGTGCCAGCAGCCATGGTGGAAACACCATATATTTT.

The chain combines TRBV19 with TRBJ1-3; the match to TRBD1 covers 9 bases. V gave up 5 bases and J gave up 6 bases; unmatched junction bases: 11. Germline V lookup: CDR1 LNHDA, CDR2 SQIVND (reference sequence). The CDR3 contains 16 residues. The CDR3 sequence: CASSLRPGQGTNTIYF. In nucleotides, the CDR3 is TGTGCCAGTAGTCTTCGCCCGGGACAGGGAACAAACACCATATATTTT.

This clone was seen only a few times. V gene TRBV6-1 combines with J gene TRBJ2-7; a possible D gene is TRBD2 (5 bases). The germline V and J ends were trimmed by 0 bases and 7 bases, with 13 bases remaining between them. The CDR3 contains 14 residues. Germline loops: CDR1 MNHNS, CDR2 SASEGT. This CDR3 is CASSEALRGREQYF. The CDR3 DNA reads as TGTGCCAGCAGTGAAGCTTTGAGAGGGAGAGAGCAGTACTTC.

J is TRBJ2-7 and V is TRBV24-1; D might be TRBD1 (6 bases). V was pared by 12 bases and J by 3 bases, with 14 bases between. CDR1 and CDR2 from the germline V gene are KGHDR and SFDVKD. The CDR3 is 12 residues long. The CDR3: CASLDSVYEQYF. The CDR3 DNA reads TGTGCCTCGTTGGACAGTGTCTACGAGCAGTACTTC.

This chain links TRBV7-2 with TRBJ2-2; D not resolved. With 8 bases removed from V and 7 bases from J, the gap between germline ends came to 17 bases. Germline CDR1 SGHTA, CDR2 FQGNSA. This CDR3 spans 14 amino acids. The CDR3 loop reads CASFSGPEYGELFF. The CDR3 nucleotides are TGTGCCAGCTTTTCGGGCCCGGAGTACGGGGAGCTGTTTTTT.

This clone was counted a single time. This chain uses TRBV2 with TRBJ1-1; D ambiguous. This CDR3 comprises 13 residues. Trimming removed 2 bases at V and 5 bases at J, with 9 bases between. Germline V lookup: CDR1 SNHLY, CDR2 FYNNEI. CDR3 sequence (DNA): TGTGCCAGCAGTGAAAAGGATCGGACTGAAGCTTTCTTT. Protein: CASSEKDRTEAFF.

The chain recombines TRBV2 with TRBJ1-2; the D gene is possibly TRBD1 (5 bases). The length of the CDR3 is 13 residues. Trimming took 8 bases from V and 2 from J, leaving 12 bases between them. Germline V CDR1 and CDR2: SNHLY, FYNNEI. DNA of the CDR3: TGTGCCAGCGGAAGACAGATGAACTATGGCTACACCTTC. This gives the protein CASGRQMNYGYTF.

The chain recombines TRBV4-1 with TRBJ1-5; D remains unclear. The germline V gene encodes CDR1 MGHRA and CDR2 YSYEKL. This CDR3 comprises 16 residues. V dropped 1 base and J dropped 3 bases, with 13 bases sitting between them. The CDR3 DNA is TGCGCCAGCAGCCAAGCGTGGGAGAAACCCAATCAGCCCCAGCATTTT. It yields the protein CASSQAWEKPNQPQHF.

The V and J genes are TRBV3-1 (or the pseudogene TRBV3-2) and TRBJ2-1; no definite D call. Per the germline V gene, CDR1 is LGHDT and CDR2 is YNNKEL (reference sequence). The CDR3 spans 16 residues. V gave up 4 bases and J gave up 6 bases, with 19 bases separating them. In DNA form, the CDR3 reads TGTGCCAGCAGCCTCCCCCCGGCCACGTCCAGCAATGAGCAGTTCTTC. Its protein is CASSLPPATSSNEQFF.